The T cell receptor (beta chain) described here comes from a study of CD8 T cells in ankylosing spondylitis. Study-level points and caveats: A TCR beta motif of roughly eight highly homologous variants seemed to mark ankylosing spondylitis blood. Disease-linked clones were reportedly significantly enriched in matched ankylosing spondylitis synovial fluid. Past studies reported some motif variants in reactive arthritis synovial fluid and blood.

CDR3 length equals 15 residues. V lost 6 bases, J lost 4 bases, and 18 bases lay in between. Germline V gives CDR1 LNHNV, CDR2 YYDKDF (reference sequence). Making use of molecular barcodes, quantitative 5'-RACE generated TCR beta libraries. TCRdb processed the 5' RACE reads anew with MiXCR; each CDR3 protein has one entry. The sample contains 500,000 to 650,000 distinct CDR3 sequences, under 5.5% of which appear only once. This clonotype was observed at least ten times. The antigen remains undetermined. The source is a male donor with ankylosing spondylitis. Sequencing was performed on blood, either unsorted or a sorted T cell fraction (not recorded which). The chain couples TRBV15 to TRBJ2-5; no reliable D call. The CDR3 coding sequence is TGTGCCACCAGTCCAGAGTCCCAACCGGGAGAGACCCAGTACTTC. Its protein product is CATSPESQPGETQYF.